What follows describes a single T cell receptor (beta chain). The CDR3 sequence is 15 residues long. The germline gives CDR1 GTSNPN, CDR2 SVGIG (reference sequence). Trimming removed 2 bases from V and 10 bases from J; junction bases left unmatched: 7. In the source study's methods: Nucleated cell counts were estimated from reference gene primer amplification. Repertoires were generated with immunoSEQ multiplex PCR, while TCRdb's copy carries only in-frame clones and drops some. V and J calls and clone size come straight from that table; D and trimming were deduced from the DNA. The table records about 140,000 clones, 60% to 85% of them present only once. The data were obtained in a study of blood T cell repertoires in COVID-19. On the study more broadly: The United States, Italy and Spain provided the acute and convalescent COVID-19 samples. Nucleic acid was either cDNA or gDNA, and it came from T cells, B-cell-depleted T cells, or PBMCs.

Sequencing was carried out using peripheral blood. The chain uses TRBV30 and TRBJ2-1; 14 nucleotides align to TRBD2. The sequence was obtained from a man aged 45-60 years with acute or convalescent COVID-19. The CDR3 bases are TGTGCCTGGAGTCAGACTAGCGGGGGGGCCGAAGAGCAGTTCTTC. Translated: CAWSQTSGGAEEQFF.